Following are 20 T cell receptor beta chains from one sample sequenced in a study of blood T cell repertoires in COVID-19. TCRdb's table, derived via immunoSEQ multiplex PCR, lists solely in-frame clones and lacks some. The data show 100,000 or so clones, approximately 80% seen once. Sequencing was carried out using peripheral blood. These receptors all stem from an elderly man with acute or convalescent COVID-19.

The CDR3 bases are TGTGCCAGCACGACAGGAGCTAACTATGGCTACACCTTC. Amino acids: CASTTGANYGYTF. The J gene is TRBJ1-2, the V gene TRBV28, with a possible D match to TRBD1 (6 bases). The CDR3 length is 13 residues. V was shortened by 7 bases and J by 0 bases, with 9 bases between the two germline ends. Germline values: CDR1 MDHEN, CDR2 SYDVKM.

In DNA, the CDR3 is TGTGCCAGCAGCTTAGAGCGGGTAGTACAGGGGGATGGCTACACCTTC. It translates to CASSLERVVQGDGYTF. The V call is TRBV11-2, the J call TRBJ1-2; 8 positions agree with TRBD1. The CDR3 is 16 residues long. Germline-derived CDR1 and CDR2 are SGHAT and FQNNGV. V dropped 0 bases and J dropped 6; count of bases not matched to a gene: 9. The whole variable domain, remainder taken from reference TRBV11-2 and TRBJ1-2, is EAGVAQSPRYKIIEKRQSVAFWCNPISGHATLYWYQQILGQGPKLLIQFQNNGVVDDSQLPKDRFSAERLKGVDSTLKIQPAKLEDSAVYLCASSLERVVQGDGYTFGSGTRLTVV.

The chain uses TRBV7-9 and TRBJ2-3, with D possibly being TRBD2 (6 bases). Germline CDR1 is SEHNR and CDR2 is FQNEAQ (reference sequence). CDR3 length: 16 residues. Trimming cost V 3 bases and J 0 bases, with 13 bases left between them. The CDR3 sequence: CASSFYGEASTDTQYF. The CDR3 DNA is TGTGCCAGCAGCTTTTATGGGGAGGCCAGCACAGATACGCAGTATTTT.

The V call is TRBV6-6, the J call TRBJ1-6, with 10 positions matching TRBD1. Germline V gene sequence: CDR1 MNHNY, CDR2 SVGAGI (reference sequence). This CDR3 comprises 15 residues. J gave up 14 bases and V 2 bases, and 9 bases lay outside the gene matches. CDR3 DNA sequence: TGTGCCAGCAGTTACCCTGAGGGACAGGGGATTTCCCTCCACTTT. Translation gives CASSYPEGQGISLHF.

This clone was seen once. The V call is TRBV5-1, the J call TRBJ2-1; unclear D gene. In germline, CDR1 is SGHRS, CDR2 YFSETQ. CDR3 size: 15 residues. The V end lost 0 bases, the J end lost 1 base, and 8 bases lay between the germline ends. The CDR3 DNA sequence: TGCGCCAGCAGCTTGGAAGCGAGTTCCTACAATGAGCAGTTCTTC. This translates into CASSLEASSYNEQFF. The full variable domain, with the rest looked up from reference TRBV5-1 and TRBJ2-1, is KAGVTQTPRYLIKTRGQQVTLSCSPISGHRSVSWYQQTPGQGLQFLFEYFSETQRNKGNFPGRFSGRQFSNSRSEMNVSTLELGDSALYLCASSLEASSYNEQFFGPGTRLTVL.

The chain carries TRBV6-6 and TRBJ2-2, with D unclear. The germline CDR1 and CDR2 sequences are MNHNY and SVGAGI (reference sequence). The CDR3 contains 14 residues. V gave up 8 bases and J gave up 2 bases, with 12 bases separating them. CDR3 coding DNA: TGTGCCAGCGGCGGCACAACTAACACCGGGGAGCTGTTTTTT. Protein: CASGGTTNTGELFF.

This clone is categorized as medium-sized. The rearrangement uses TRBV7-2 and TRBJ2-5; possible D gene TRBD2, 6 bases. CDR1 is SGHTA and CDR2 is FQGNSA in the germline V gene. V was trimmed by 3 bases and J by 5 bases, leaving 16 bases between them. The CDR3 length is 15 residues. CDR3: CASSLGWGELETQYF. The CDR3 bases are TGTGCCAGCAGCTTGGGGTGGGGGGAGCTGGAGACCCAGTACTTC.

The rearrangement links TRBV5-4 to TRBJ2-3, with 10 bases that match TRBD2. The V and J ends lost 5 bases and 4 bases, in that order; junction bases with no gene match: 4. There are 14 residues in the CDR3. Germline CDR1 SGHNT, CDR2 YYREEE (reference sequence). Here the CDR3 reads CASREAGGADTQYF. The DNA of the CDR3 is TGTGCCAGCAGGGAAGCGGGAGGGGCAGATACGCAGTATTTT.

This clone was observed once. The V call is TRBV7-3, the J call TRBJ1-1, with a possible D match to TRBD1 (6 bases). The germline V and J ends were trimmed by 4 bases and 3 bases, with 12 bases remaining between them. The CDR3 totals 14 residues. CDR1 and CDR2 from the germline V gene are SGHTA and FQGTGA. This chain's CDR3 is CASSSTGKDTEAFF. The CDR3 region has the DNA TGTGCCAGCAGCTCCACAGGGAAGGACACTGAAGCTTTCTTT. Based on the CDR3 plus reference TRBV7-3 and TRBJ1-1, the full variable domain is GAGVSQTPSNKVTEKGKYVELRCDPISGHTALYWYRQSLGQGPEFLIYFQGTGAADDSGLPNDRFFAVRPEGSVSTLKIQRTERGDSAVYLCASSSTGKDTEAFFGQGTRLTVV.

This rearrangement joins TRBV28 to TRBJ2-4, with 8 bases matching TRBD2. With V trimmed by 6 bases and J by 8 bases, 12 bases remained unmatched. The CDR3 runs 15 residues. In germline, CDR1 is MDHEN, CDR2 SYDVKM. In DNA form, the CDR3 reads TGTGCCAGCAGCCCGCCGGGGGGGATTGTATACATTCAGTACTTC. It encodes CASSPPGGIVYIQYF.

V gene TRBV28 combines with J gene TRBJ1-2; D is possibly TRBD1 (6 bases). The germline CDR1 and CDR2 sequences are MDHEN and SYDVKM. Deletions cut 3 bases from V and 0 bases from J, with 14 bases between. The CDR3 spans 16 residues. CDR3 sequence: CASSFRGQLANYGYTF. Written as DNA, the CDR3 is TGTGCCAGCAGTTTCCGAGGACAGTTAGCTAACTATGGCTACACCTTC.

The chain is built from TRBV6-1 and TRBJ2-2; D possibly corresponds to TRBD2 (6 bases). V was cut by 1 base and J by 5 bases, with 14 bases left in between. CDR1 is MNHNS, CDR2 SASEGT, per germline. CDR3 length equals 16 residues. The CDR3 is CASSEEVPRGTGELFF. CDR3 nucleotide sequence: TGTGCCAGCAGTGAAGAGGTACCCCGGGGGACCGGGGAGCTGTTTTTT.

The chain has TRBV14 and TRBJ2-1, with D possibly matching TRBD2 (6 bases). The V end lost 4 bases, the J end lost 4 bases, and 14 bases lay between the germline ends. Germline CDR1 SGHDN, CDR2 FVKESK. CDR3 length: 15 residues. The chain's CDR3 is CASSLVAGSYNEQFF. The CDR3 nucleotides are TGTGCCAGCAGCCTGGTGGCGGGATCTTACAATGAGCAGTTCTTC.

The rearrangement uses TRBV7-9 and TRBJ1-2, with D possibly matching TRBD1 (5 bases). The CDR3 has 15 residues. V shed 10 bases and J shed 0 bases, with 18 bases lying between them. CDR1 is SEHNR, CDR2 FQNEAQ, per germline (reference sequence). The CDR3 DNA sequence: TGTGCCACCGAAGTGGCAGGGTATACTAACTATGGCTACACCTTC. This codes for CATEVAGYTNYGYTF.

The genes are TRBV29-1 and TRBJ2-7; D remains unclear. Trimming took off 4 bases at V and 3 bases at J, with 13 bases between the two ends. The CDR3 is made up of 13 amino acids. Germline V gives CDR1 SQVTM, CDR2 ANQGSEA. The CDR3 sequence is CSVVGGGFYEQYF. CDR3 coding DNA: TGCAGCGTTGTGGGTGGCGGATTCTACGAGCAGTACTTC.

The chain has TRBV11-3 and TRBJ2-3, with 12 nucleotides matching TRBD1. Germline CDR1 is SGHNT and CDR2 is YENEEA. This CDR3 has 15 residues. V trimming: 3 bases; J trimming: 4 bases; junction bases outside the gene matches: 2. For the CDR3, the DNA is TGTGCCAGCAGCTTGGGACAGGGGGCATCAGATACGCAGTATTTT. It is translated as CASSLGQGASDTQYF.

The CDR3, as DNA: TGTGCCAGCAGCTTGGGCGGGGGGCACCAAGAGACCCAGTACTTC. Translation: CASSLGGGHQETQYF. The chain joins TRBV5-4 to TRBJ2-5, with TRBD2 matching 8 bases. The CDR3 runs to 15 residues. V lost 0 bases, J lost 0 bases, and 1 base stayed unmatched. Germline CDR1 SGHNT, CDR2 YYREEE (reference sequence).

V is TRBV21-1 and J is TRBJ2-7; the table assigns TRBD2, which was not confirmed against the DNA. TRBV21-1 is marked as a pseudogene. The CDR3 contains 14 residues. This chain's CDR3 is CASSLKGEGYEQYF. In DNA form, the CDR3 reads TGTGCCAGCAGCCTGAAGGGGGAGGGCTACGAGCAGTACTTC.

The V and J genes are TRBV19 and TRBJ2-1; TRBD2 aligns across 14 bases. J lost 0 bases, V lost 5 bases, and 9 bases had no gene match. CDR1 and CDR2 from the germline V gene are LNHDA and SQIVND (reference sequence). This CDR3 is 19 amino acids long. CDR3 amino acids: CASSSGGLAGVGSYNEQFF. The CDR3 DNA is TGTGCCAGTAGTTCCGGGGGACTAGCGGGAGTGGGCTCCTACAATGAGCAGTTCTTC.

Written as DNA, the CDR3 is TGTGCCAGCAGGGGGACTAGCGGGTCCTACAATGAGCAGTTCTTC. Protein: CASRGTSGSYNEQFF. The rearrangement links TRBV2 to TRBJ2-1, with 12 bases fitting TRBD2. Germline V gives CDR1 SNHLY, CDR2 FYNNEI. The length of the CDR3 is 15 residues. After removal of 6 bases from V and 1 base from J, the junction contained 1 base not matched to a gene. Full variable domain (remainder filled in from reference TRBV2 and TRBJ2-1): EPEVTQTPSHQVTQMGQEVILRCVPISNHLYFYWYRQILGQKVEFLVSFYNNEISEKSEIFDDQFSVERPDGSNFTLKIRSTKLEDSAMYFCASRGTSGSYNEQFFGPGTRLTVL.